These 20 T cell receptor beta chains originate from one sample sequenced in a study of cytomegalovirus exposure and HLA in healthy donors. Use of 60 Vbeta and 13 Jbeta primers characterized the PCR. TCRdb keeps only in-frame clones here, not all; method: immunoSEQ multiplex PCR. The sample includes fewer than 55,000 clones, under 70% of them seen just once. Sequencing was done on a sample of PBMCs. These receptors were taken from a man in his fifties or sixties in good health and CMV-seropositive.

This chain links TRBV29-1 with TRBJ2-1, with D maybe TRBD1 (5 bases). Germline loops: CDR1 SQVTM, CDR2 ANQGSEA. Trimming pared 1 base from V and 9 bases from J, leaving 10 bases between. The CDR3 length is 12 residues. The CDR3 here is CSVEGQGPEQFF. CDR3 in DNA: TGCAGCGTTGAAGGGCAGGGTCCTGAGCAGTTCTTC.

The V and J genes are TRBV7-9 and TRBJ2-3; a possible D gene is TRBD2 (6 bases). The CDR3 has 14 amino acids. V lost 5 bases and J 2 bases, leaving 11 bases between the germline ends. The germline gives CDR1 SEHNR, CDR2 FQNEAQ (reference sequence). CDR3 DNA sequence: TGTGCCAGCAGCCGTCGGGACTTCACAGATACGCAGTATTTT. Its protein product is CASSRRDFTDTQYF.

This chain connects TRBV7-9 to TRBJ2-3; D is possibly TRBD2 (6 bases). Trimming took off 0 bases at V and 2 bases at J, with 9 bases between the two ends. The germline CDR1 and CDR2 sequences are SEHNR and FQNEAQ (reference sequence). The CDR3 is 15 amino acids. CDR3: CASSLASGYTDTQYF. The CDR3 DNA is TGTGCCAGCAGCTTAGCTAGCGGCTACACAGATACGCAGTATTTT.

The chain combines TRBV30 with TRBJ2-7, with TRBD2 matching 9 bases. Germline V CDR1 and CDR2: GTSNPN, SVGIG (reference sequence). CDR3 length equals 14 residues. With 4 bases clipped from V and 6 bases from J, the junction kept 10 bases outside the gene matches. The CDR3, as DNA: TGTGCCTGGAACAAGAGGCGGGAGGGGGTCGAGCAGTACTTC. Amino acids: CAWNKRREGVEQYF.

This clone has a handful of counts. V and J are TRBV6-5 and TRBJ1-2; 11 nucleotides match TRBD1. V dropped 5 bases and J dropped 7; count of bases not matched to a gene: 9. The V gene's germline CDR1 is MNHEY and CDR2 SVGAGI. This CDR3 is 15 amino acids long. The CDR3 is CASSRLVGQGGGYTF. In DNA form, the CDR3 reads TGTGCCAGCAGTCGACTCGTGGGACAGGGGGGTGGCTACACCTTC.

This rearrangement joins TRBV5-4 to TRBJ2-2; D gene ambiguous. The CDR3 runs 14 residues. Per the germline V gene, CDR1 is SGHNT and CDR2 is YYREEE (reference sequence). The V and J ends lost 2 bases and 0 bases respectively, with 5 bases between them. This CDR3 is CASSLASNTGELFF. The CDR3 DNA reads TGTGCCAGCAGCTTAGCGTCGAACACCGGGGAGCTGTTTTTT.

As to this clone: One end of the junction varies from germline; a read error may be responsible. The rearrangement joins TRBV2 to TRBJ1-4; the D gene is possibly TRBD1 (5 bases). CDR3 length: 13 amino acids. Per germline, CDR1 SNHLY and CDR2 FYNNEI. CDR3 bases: TGTGCCGGCAGAGGCAGGGAAGCTGAAAAACTGTTTTTT. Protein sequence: CAGRGREAEKLFF.

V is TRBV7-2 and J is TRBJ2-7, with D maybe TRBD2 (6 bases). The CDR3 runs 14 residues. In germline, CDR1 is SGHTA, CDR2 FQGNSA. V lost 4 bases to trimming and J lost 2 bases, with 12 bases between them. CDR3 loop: CASSSTPGAYEQYF. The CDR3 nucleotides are TGTGCCAGCAGCTCCACTCCGGGGGCCTACGAGCAGTACTTC. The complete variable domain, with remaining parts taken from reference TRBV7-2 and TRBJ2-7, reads GAGVSQSPSNKVTEKGKDVELRCDPISGHTALYWYRQSLGQGLEFLIYFQGNSAPDKSGLPSDRFSAERTGGSVSTLTIQRTQQEDSAVYLCASSSTPGAYEQYFGPGTRLTVT.

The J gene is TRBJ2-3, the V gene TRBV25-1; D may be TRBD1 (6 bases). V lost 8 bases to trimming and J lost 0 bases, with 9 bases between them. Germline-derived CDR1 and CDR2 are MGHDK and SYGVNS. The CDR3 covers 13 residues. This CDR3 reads CASGQLSTDTQYF. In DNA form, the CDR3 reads TGTGCCAGCGGACAGCTTAGCACAGATACGCAGTATTTT.

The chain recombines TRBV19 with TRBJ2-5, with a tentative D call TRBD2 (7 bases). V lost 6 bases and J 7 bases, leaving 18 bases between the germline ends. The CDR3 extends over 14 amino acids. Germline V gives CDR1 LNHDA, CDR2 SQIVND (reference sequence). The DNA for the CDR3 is TGTGCCAGTAGACGAGGGACACAGCGGGGGACCCAGTACTTC. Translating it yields CASRRGTQRGTQYF.

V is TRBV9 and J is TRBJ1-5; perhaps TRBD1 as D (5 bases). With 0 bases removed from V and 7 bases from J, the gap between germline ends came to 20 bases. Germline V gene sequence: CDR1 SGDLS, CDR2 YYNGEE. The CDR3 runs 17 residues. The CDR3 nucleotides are TGTGCCAGCAGCGTAGCTTTGGGGCAGGGCTTTGTCCAGCCCCAGCATTTT. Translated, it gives CASSVALGQGFVQPQHF.

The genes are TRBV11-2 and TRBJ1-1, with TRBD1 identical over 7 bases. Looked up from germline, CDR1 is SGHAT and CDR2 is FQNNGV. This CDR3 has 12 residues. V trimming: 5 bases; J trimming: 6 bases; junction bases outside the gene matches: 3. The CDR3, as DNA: TGTGCCAGCAGCCCAGGGACAGCTGAAGCTTTCTTT. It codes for CASSPGTAEAFF.

The CDR3, as DNA: TGTGCCAGTAGTCCAGACTATGGGTTGGGCACTGAAGCTTTCTTT. It encodes CASSPDYGLGTEAFF. The chain employs TRBV19 and TRBJ1-1; unclear D gene. The CDR3 has 15 residues. CDR1 and CDR2 (germline): LNHDA, SQIVND (reference sequence). The V and J ends lost 5 bases and 4 bases respectively, with 17 bases between them. Full variable domain (remainder filled in from reference TRBV19 and TRBJ1-1): DGGITQSPKYLFRKEGQNVTLSCEQNLNHDAMYWYRQDPGQGLRLIYYSQIVNDFQKGDIAEGYSVSREKKESFPLTVTSAQKNPTAFYLCASSPDYGLGTEAFFGQGTRLTVV.

CDR3 DNA sequence: TGTGCCAGCAGCTCAGAGGGCGGGAGAGGTAGTGAGCAGTTCTTC. Translation gives CASSSEGGRGSEQFF. This rearrangement joins TRBV7-9 to TRBJ2-1; 7 bases are shared with TRBD2. The CDR3 sequence is 15 residues long. V shed 4 bases, J shed 9 bases, and the junction held 12 bases outside the gene matches. Germline CDR1 SEHNR, CDR2 FQNEAQ (reference sequence).

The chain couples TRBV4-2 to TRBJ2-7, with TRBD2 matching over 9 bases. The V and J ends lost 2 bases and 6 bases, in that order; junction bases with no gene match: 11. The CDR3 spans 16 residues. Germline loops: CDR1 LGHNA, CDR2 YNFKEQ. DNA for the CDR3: TGTGCCAGCAGCCAATCATCTCGCGGGAGGGCCCTCGAGCAGTACTTC. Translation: CASSQSSRGRALEQYF.

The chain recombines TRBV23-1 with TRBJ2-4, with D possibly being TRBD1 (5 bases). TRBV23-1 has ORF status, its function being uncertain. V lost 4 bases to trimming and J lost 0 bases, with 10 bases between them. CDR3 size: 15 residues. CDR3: CASSPRGLAKNIQYF. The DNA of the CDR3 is TGCGCCAGCAGTCCAAGGGGCTTAGCCAAAAACATTCAGTACTTC.

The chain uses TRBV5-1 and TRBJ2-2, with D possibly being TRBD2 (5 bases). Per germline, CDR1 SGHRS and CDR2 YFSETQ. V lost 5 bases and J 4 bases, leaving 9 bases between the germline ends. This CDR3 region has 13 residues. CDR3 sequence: CASSRGSTGELFF. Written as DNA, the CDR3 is TGCGCCAGCAGTAGAGGGAGCACCGGGGAGCTGTTTTTT.

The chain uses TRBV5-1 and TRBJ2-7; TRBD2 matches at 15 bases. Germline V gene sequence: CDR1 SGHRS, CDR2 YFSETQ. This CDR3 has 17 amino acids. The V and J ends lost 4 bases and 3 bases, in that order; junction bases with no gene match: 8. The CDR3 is CASSPGLAGGTYYEQYF. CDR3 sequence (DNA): TGCGCCAGCAGCCCGGGACTAGCGGGAGGAACCTACTACGAGCAGTACTTC.

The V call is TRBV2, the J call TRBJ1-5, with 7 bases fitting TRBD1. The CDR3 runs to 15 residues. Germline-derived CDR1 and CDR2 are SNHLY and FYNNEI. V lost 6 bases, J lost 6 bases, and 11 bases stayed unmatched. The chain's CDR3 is CASSPGPDRRQPQHF. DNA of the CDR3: TGTGCCAGCAGCCCTGGCCCGGACAGGCGTCAGCCCCAGCATTTT.

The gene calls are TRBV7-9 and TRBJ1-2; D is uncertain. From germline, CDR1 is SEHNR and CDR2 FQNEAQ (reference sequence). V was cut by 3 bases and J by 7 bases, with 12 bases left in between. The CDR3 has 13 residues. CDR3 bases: TGTGCCAGCAGCTTCGGTCCCTCGGGTGGCTACACCTTC. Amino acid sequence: CASSFGPSGGYTF.